Shown below are 2 T cell receptor beta chains from a single sample sequenced in a study of cytomegalovirus exposure and HLA in healthy donors. In the PCR, 60 Vbeta and 13 Jbeta primers were used. Profiled with immunoSEQ multiplex PCR; TCRdb holds only in-frame clones, not every one. The sample includes 130,000 to 150,000 clones, about three quarters of them seen just once. The specimen sequenced was PBMCs. These TCRs come from a male donor in good health and CMV-seropositive.

This clone occurred once. The chain employs TRBV6-1 and TRBJ2-3; TRBD2 matches at 10 bases. Germline V gene data show CDR1 as MNHNS and CDR2 as SASEGT. The CDR3 has 17 residues. V lost 4 bases, J lost 2 bases, and 9 bases stayed unmatched. The CDR3 protein is CASSVRIAGGSTDTQYF. The CDR3 nucleotides are TGTGCCAGCAGTGTCCGGATAGCGGGAGGATCCACAGATACGCAGTATTTT.

Only one count was recorded for this clone. The chain links TRBV5-4 to TRBJ2-3; TRBD1 matches 9 bases. The CDR3 extends over 14 amino acids. The V segment lost 1 base and the J segment 7 bases; nucleotides outside the gene matches: 4. The V gene's germline CDR1 is SGHNT and CDR2 YYREEE (reference sequence). CDR3 nucleotides: TGTGCCAGCAGCTTGACAGGGGGCGGAAATACGCAGTATTTT. Protein sequence: CASSLTGGGNTQYF.